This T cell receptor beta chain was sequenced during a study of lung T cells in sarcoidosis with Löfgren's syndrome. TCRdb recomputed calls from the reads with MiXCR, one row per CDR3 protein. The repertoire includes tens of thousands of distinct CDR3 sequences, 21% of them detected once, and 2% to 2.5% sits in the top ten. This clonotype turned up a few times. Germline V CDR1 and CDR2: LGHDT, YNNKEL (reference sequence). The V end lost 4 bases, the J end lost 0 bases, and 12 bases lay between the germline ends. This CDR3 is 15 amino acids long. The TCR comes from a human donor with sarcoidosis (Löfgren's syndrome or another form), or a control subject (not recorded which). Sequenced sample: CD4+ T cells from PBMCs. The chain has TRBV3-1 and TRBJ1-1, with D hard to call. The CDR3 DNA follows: TGTGCCAGCAGCCGTTCAGACGGATTGAACACTGAAGCTTTCTTT. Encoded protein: CASSRSDGLNTEAFF. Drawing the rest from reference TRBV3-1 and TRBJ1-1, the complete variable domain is DTAVSQTPKYLVTQMGNDKSIKCEQNLGHDTMYWYKQDSKKFLKIMFSYNNKELIINETVPNRFSPKSPDKAHLNLHINSLELGDSAVYFCASSRSDGLNTEAFFGQGTRLTVV.